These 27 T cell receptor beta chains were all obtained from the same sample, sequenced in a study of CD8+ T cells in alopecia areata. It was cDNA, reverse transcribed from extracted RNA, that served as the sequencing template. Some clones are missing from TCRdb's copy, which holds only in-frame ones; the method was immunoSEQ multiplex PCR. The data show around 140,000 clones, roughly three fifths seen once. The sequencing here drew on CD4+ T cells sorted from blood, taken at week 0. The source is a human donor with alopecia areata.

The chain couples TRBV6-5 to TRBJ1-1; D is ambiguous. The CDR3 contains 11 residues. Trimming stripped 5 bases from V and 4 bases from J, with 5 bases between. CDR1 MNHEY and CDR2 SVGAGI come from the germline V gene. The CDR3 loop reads CASSPGTEAFF. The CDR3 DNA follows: TGTGCCAGCAGTCCAGGCACTGAAGCTTTCTTT.

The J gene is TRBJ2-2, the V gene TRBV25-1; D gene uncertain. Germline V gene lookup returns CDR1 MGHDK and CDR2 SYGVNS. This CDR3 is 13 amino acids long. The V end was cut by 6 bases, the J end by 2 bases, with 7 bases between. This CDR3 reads CASRGDNTGELFF. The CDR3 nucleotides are TGTGCCAGCAGGGGCGACAACACCGGGGAGCTGTTTTTT.

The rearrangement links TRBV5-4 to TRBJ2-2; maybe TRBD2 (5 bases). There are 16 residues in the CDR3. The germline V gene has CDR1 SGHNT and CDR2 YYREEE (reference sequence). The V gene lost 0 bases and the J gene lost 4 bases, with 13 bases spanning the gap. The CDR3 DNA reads TGTGCCAGCAGCTTGGGAGGAGTCGGAGGCACCGGGGAGCTGTTTTTT. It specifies CASSLGGVGGTGELFF.

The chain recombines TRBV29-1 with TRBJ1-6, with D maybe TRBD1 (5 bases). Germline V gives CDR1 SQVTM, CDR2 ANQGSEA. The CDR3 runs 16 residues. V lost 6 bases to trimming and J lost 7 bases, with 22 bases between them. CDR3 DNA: TGCAGCGTATACCGGGACTACCCCCCATCGAATTCACCCCTCCACTTT. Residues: CSVYRDYPPSNSPLHF.

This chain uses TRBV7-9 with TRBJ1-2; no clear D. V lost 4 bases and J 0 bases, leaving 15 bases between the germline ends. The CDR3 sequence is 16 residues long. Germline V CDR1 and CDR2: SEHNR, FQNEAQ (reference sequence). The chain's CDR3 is CASSSGRAGPNYGYTF. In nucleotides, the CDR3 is TGTGCCAGCAGCTCCGGCCGTGCAGGTCCTAACTATGGCTACACCTTC.

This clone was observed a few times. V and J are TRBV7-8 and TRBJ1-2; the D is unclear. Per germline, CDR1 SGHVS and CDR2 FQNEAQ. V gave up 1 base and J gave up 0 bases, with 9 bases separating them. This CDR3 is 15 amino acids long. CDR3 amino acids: CASSLGPGTNYGYTF. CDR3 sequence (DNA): TGTGCCAGCAGCTTAGGCCCAGGAACTAACTATGGCTACACCTTC.

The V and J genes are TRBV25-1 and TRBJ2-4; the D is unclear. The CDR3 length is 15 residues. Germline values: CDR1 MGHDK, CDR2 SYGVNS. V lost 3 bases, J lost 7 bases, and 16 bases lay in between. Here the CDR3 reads CASSDRQDLGNIQYF. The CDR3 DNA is TGTGCCAGCAGTGATAGGCAAGATCTAGGGAACATTCAGTACTTC.

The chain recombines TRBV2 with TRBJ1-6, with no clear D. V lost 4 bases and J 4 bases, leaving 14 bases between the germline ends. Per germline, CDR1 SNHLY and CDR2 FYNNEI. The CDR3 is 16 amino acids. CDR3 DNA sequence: TGTGCCAGCAGTGGGTCGACGGGAAGATATAATTCACCCCTCCACTTT. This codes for CASSGSTGRYNSPLHF.

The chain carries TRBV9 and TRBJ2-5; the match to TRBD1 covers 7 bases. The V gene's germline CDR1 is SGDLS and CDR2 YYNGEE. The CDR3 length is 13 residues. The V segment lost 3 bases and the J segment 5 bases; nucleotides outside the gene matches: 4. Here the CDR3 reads CASSAGTEETQYF. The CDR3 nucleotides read TGTGCCAGCAGCGCAGGGACAGAGGAGACCCAGTACTTC.

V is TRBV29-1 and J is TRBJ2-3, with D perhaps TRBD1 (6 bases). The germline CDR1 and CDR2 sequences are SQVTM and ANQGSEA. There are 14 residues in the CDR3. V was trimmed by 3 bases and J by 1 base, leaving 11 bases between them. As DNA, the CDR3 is TGCAGCGTTGACTGGAAGGGGGGCACAGATACGCAGTATTTT. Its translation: CSVDWKGGTDTQYF.

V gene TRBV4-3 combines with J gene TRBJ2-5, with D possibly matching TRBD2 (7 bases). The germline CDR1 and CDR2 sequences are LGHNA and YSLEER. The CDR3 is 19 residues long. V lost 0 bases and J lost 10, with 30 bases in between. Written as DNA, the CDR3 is TGCGCCAGCAGCCAAGATGTGGCCGGAGCGGGGCCCTTTGGAGGGGGCCAGTACTTC. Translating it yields CASSQDVAGAGPFGGGQYF.

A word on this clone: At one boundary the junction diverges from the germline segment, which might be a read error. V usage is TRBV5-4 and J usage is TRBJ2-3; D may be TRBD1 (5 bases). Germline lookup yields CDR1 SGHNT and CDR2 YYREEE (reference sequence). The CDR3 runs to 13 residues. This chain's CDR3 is CASTLGQGDTQYF. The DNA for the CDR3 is TGTGCCAGCACCTTGGGGCAGGGAGATACGCAGTATTTT.

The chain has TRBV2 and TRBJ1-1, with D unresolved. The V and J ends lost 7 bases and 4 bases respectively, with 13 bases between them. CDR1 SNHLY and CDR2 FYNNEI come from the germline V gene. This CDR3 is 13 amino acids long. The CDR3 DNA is TGTGCCAGCATATTACAGCGAGGCACTGAAGCTTTCTTT. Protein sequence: CASILQRGTEAFF. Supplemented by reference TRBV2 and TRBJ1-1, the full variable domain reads EPEVTQTPSHQVTQMGQEVILRCVPISNHLYFYWYRQILGQKVEFLVSFYNNEISEKSEIFDDQFSVERPDGSNFTLKIRSTKLEDSAMYFCASILQRGTEAFFGQGTRLTVV.

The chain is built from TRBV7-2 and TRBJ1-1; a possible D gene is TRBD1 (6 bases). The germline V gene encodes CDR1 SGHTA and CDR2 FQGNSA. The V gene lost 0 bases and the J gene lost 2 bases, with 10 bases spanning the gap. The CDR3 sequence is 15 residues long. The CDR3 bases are TGTGCCAGCAGCTTAGCCGGGACACCAAACACTGAAGCTTTCTTT. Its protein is CASSLAGTPNTEAFF.

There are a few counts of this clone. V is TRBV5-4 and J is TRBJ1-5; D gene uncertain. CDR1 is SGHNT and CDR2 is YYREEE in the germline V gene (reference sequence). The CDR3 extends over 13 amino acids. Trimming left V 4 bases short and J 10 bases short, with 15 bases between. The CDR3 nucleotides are TGTGCCAGCAGCGTGTCTGGTGGGAGTCCCCAGCATTTT. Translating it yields CASSVSGGSPQHF.

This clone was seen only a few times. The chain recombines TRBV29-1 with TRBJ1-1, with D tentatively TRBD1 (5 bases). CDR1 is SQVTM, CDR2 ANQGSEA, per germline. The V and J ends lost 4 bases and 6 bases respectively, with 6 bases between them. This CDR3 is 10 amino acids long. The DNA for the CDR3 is TGCAGCGTTGGGGGGGCTGAAGCTTTCTTT. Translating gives CSVGGAEAFF.

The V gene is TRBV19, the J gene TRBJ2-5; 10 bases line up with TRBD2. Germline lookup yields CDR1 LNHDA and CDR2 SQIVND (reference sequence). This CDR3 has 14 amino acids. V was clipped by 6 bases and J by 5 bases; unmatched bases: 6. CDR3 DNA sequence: TGTGCCAGTAGCACTAGCGGGGCGGCGGAGACCCAGTACTTC. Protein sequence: CASSTSGAAETQYF.

CDR3 in DNA: TGCAGCGTTTCCCCTGGCTACACCTTC. Protein sequence: CSVSPGYTF. The chain carries TRBV29-1 and TRBJ1-2; the D is unclear. CDR3 length: 9 residues. Germline loops: CDR1 SQVTM, CDR2 ANQGSEA. Trimming took off 5 bases at V and 7 bases at J, with 5 bases between the two ends.

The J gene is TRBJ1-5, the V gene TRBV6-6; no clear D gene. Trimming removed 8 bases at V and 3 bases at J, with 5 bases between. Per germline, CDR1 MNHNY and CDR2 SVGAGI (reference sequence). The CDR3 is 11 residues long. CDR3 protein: CASGINQPQHF. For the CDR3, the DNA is TGTGCCAGCGGGATCAATCAGCCCCAGCATTTT.

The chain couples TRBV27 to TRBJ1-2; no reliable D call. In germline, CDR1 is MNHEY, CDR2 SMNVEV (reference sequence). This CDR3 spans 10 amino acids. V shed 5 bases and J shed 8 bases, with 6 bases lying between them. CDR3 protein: CASSALGYTF. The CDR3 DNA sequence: TGTGCCAGCAGTGCCCTAGGCTACACCTTC.

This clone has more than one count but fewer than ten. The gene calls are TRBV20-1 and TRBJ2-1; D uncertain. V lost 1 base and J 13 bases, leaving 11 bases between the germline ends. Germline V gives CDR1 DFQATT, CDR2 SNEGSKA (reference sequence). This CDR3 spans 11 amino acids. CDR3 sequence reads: CSARGPPGQFF. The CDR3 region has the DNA TGCAGTGCTAGAGGACCACCCGGTCAGTTCTTC.

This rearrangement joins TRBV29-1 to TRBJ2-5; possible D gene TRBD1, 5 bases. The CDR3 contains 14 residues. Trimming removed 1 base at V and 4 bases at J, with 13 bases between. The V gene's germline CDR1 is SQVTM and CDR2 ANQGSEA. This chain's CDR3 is CSVEGRRRGETQYF. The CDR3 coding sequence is TGCAGCGTTGAAGGCAGGCGAAGGGGAGAGACCCAGTACTTC. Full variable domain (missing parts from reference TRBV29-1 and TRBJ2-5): SAVISQKPSRDICQRGTSLTIQCQVDSQVTMMFWYRQQPGQSLTLIATANQGSEATYESGFVIDKFPISRPNLTFSTLTVSNMSPEDSSIYLCSVEGRRRGETQYFGPGTRLLVL.

In DNA, the CDR3 is TGTGCCTGGAGCACCCTTGGCAACACTGAAGCTTTCTTT. Protein product: CAWSTLGNTEAFF. The V gene is TRBV30, the J gene TRBJ1-1; D unclear. CDR1 and CDR2 (germline): GTSNPN, SVGIG (reference sequence). The germline V and J ends were trimmed by 3 bases and 2 bases, with 10 bases remaining between them. CDR3 size: 13 residues.

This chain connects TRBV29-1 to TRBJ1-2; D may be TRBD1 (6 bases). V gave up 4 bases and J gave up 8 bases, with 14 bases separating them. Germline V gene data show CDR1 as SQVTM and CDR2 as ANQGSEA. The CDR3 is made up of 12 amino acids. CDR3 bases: TGCAGCGTTGCAGACCGGGGGCGAGGCTACACCTTC. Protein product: CSVADRGRGYTF.

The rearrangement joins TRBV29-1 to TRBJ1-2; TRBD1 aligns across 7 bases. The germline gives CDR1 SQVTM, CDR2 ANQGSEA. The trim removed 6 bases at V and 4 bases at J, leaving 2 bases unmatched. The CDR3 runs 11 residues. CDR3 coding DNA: TGCAGCGTGACAGGGCCCTATGGCTACACCTTC. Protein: CSVTGPYGYTF.

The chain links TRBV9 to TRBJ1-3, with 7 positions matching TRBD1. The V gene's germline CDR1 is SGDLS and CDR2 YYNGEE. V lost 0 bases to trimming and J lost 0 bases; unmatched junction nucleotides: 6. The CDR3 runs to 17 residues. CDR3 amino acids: CASSVATGQSSGNTIYF. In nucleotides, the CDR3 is TGTGCCAGCAGCGTAGCTACGGGACAGAGCTCTGGAAACACCATATATTTT. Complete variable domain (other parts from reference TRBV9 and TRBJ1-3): DSGVTQTPKHLITATGQRVTLRCSPRSGDLSVYWYQQSLDQGLQFLIQYYNGEERAKGNILERFSAQQFPDLHSELNLSSLELGDSALYFCASSVATGQSSGNTIYFGEGSWLTVV.

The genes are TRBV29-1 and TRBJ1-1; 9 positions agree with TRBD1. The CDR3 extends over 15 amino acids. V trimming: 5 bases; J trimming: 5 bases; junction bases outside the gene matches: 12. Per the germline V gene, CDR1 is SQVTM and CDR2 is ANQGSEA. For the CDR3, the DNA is TGCAGCGTTTTTACAGGGGGCGCAGGATGGACTGAAGCTTTCTTT. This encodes CSVFTGGAGWTEAFF.